This TCR beta chain was retrieved from a study of regulatory T cells in long-lasting Graves disease. Study-level information: Graves' patients with a new diagnosis had received antithyroid drugs under 3 months.

Indicated time point: newly diagnosed GD, antithyroid drugs for less than 3 months. PBMC-derived RNA was used for the TCR library. Peripheral blood, approximately 9 milliliters per patient, was collected in EDTA tubes. The CDR3 contains 13 residues. From germline, CDR1 is SQVTM and CDR2 ANQGSEA. Sequencing libraries for TCR beta were prepared with iRepertoire HTBI primers and Arm-PCR of CDR3 regions. TCRdb reanalysed the multiplex PCR reads using MiXCR and keeps one entry per CDR3 protein. The data show roughly 560,000 distinct CDR3 sequences, about 12% seen once. In the case of this clonotype: Possible read error: a much larger clone is one base away.

The same specimen was also included in a second study, on T cells in Graves' hyperthyroidism and ophthalmopathy. That source notes: By a 13 V-J model, ophthalmopathy was set apart from stable hyperthyroidism.

Source: peripheral blood mononuclear cells (PBMCs), taken at new diagnosis, from a patient treated with antithyroid drugs. This chain uses TRBV29-1 with TRBJ2-5, with D tentatively TRBD1 (6 bases). The TCR was taken from a young woman with Graves disease. CDR3 sequence reads: CSVELDSQETQCF. Here the CDR3 DNA reads TGCAGCGTTGAACTGGACAGTCAAGAGACCCAGTGCTTC.